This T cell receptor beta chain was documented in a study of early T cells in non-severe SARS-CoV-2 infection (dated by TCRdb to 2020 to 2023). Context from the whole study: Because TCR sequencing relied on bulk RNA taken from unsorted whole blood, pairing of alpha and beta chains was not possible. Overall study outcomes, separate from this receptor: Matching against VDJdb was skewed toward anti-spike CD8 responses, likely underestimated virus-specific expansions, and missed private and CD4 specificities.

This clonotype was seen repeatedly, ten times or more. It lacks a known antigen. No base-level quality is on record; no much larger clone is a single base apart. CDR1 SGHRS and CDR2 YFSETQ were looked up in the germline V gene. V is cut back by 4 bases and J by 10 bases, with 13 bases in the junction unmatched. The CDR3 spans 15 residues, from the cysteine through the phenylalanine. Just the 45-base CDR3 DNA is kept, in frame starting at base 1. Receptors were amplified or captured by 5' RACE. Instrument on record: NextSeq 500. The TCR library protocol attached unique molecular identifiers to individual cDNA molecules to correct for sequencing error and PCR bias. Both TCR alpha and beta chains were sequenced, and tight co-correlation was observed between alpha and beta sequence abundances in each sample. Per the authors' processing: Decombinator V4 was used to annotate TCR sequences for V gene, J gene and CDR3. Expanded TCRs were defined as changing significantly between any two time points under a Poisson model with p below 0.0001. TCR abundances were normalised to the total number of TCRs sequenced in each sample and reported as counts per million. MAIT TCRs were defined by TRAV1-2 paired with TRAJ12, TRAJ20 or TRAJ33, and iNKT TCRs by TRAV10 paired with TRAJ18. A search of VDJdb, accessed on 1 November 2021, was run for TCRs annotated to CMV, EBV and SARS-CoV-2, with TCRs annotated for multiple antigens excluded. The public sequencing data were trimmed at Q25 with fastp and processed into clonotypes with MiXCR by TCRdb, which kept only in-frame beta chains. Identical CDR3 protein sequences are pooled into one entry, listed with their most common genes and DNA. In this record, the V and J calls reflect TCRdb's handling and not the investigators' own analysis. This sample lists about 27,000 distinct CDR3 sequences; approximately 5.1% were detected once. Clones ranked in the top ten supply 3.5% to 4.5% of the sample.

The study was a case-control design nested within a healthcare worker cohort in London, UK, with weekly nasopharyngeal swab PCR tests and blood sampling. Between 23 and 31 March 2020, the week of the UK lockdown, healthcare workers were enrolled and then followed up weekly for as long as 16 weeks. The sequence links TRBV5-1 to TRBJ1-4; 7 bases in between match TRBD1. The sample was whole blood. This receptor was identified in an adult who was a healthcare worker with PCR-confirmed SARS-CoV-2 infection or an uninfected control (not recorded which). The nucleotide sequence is TGCGCCAGCAGCGTAGAGAGGACAGGCGCCGGAAAACTGTTTTTT. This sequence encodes CASSVERTGAGKLFF.